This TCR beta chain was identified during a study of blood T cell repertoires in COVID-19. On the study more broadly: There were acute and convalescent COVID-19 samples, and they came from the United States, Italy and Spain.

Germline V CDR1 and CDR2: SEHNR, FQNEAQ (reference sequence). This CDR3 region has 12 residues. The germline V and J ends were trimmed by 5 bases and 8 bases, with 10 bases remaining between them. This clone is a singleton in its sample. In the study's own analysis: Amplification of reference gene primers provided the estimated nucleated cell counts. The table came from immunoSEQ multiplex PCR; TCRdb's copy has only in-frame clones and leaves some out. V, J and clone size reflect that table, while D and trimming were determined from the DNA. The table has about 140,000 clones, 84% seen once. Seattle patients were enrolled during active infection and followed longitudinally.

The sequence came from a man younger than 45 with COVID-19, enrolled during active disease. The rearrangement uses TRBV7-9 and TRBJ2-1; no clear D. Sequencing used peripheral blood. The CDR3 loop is CASSRVSDEQFF. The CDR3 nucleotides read TGTGCCAGCAGCCGGGTCTCAGATGAGCAGTTCTTC.